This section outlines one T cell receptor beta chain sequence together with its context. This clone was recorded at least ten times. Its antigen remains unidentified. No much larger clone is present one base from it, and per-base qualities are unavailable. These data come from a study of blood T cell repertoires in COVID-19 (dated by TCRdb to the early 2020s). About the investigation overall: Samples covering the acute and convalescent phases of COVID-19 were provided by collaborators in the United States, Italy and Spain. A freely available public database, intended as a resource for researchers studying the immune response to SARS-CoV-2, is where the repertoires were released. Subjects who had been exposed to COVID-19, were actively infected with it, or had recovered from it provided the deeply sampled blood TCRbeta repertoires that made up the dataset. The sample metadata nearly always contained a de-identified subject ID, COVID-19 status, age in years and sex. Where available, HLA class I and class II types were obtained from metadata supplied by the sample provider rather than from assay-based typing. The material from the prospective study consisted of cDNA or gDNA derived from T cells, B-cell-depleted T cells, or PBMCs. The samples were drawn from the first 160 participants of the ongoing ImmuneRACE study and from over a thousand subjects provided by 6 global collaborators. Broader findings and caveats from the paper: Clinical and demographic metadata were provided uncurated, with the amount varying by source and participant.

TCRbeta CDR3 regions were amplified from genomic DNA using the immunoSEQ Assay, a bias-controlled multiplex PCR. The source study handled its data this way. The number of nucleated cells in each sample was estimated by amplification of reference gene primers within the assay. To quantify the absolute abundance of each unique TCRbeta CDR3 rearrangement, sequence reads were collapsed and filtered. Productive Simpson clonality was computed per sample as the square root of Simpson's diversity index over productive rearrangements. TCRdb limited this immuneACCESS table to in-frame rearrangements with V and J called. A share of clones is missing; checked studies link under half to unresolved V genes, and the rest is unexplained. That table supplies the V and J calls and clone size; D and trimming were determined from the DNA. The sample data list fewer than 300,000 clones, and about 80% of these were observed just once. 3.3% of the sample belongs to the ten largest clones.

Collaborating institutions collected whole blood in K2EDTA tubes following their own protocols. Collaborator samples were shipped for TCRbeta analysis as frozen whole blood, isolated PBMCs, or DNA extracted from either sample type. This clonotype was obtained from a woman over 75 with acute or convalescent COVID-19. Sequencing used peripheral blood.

The DNA sequence reads TGTGCCAGCCTAGACAGGGGAAACTATGGCTACACCTTC. It is translated as CASLDRGNYGYTF. Rearrangement joined TRBV2 to TRBJ1-2, with 8 bases in between that match TRBD1. CDR1 SNHLY and CDR2 FYNNEI are derived from the germline V gene. The CDR3 goes from the cysteine to the phenylalanine over 13 residues. The DNA shown is the 39-base CDR3, in frame from base 1. Trimming removed 8 bases from V and 2 bases from J; the gene matches leave 4 bases unexplained.